The T cell receptor beta chain described here comes from a study of T-cell reconstitution after alpha-beta-depleted transplantation in children. There are many counts of this clonotype. The CDR3 runs to 13 residues. Trimming removed 7 bases from V and 4 bases from J, with 13 bases in between. During its preparation, the TCRbeta library received unique molecular identifiers. MiXCR, run by TCRdb on the PCR reads, gives a single entry per CDR3 protein. The sample yields 98,000 or so distinct CDR3 sequences, about a quarter seen once. This clonotype originated in a boy under 10 years old with acute lymphoblastic leukemia, due to receive a stem cell transplant. Sequenced here: PBMCs, sampled before TCRalphabeta/CD19-depleted stem cell transplant. The V and J genes are TRBV12-3 or TRBV12-4 and TRBJ1-1; D unclear. CDR3 nucleotides: TGTGCCAGCAACGCCGGTGGGGTCACTGAAGCTTTCTTT. This encodes CASNAGGVTEAFF.